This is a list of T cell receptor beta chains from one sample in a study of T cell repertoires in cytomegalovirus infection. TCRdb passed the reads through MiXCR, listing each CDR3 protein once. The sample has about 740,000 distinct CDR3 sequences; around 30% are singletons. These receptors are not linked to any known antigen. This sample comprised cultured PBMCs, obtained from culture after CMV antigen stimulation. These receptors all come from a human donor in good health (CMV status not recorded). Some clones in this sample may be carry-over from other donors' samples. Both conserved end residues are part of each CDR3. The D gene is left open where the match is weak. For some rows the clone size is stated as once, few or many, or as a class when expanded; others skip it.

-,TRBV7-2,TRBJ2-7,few,TGTGCCAGCAGCTTTCGGGTTCGCGACGAGCAGTACTTC,CASSFRVRDEQYF
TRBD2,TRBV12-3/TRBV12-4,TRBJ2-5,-,TGTGCCAGCAGCAAAGAAGCGGGGGGTGAATTAGAGACCCAGTACTTC,CASSKEAGGELETQYF
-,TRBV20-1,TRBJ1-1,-,TGCAGTGCTAGGAAAAACTGGGGATTGAACACTGAAGCTTTCTTT,CSARKNWGLNTEAFF
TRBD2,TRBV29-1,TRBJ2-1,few,TGCAGCGTTGCCCTCCGGCTAGCGGGAGACAATGAGCAGTTCTTC,CSVALRLAGDNEQFF
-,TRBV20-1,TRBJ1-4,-,TGCAGTGCTAGAGATCCCGAGGTGGACCCAACTAATGAAAAACTGTTTTTT,CSARDPEVDPTNEKLFF
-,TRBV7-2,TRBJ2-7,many,TGTGCCAGCAGCTTAGCTGGGCGCCTCTACGAGCAGTACTTC,CASSLAGRLYEQYF
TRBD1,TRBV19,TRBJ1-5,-,TGTGCCAGTAGCCGACAGGGGATTTACAATCAGCCCCAGCATTTT,CASSRQGIYNQPQHF
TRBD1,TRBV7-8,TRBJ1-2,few,TGTGCCACCGAGAGTGACAGGGGGCCTCTTTTTGGCTACACCTTC,CATESDRGPLFGYTF
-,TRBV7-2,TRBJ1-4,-,TGTGCCAGCAGCTTAGCCGGGGGGTCGGGGGAAAAACTGTTTTTT,CASSLAGGSGEKLFF
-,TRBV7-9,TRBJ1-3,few,TGTGCCAGCAGCTTAGAAGGTTTAAGGCTCTTCGGAAACACCATATATTTT,CASSLEGLRLFGNTIYF
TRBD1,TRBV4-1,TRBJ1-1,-,TGCGCCAGCAGCTCCCCGGGACAGGGAGGCACTGAAGCTTTCTTT,CASSSPGQGGTEAFF
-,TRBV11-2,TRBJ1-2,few,TGTGCCAGCAGCGGGTTGAGAGGGGCGCCCGGCTACACCTTC,CASSGLRGAPGYTF
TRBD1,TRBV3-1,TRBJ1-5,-,TGTGCCAGCAGCCAAGGCCCCGGACAGGGCCAGCCCCAGCATTTT,CASSQGPGQGQPQHF
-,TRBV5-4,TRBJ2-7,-,TGTGCCAGCAGCCAGGGGAGTCGCGAGCAGTACTTC,CASSQGSREQYF
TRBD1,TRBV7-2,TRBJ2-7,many,TGTGCCAGCAGTAGCCAGGGGGCTACCTACGAGCAGTACTTC,CASSSQGATYEQYF
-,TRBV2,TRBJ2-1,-,TGTGCCAGCACCGAAGGTTGGAGCTCCTACAATGAGCAGTTCTTC,CASTEGWSSYNEQFF
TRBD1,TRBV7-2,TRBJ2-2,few,TGTGCCAGCAGCCCCAGGGGGCGAGCCGGGGAGCTGTTTTTT,CASSPRGRAGELFF
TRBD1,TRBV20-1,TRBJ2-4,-,TGCAGTGCTAGAGACCTAGGACAGGGTATGAACATTCAGTACTTC,CSARDLGQGMNIQYF
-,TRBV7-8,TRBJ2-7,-,TGTGCCAGCAGCTTAGGGATCGTCTCGGGGGAGCAGTACTTC,CASSLGIVSGEQYF
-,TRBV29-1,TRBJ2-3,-,TGCAGCGTTGAAAGGGGGGAAGATACGCAGTATTTT,CSVERGEDTQYF
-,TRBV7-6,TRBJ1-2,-,TGTGCCAGCAGCCAAGAGGTGGGGTCTGGCTACACCTTC,CASSQEVGSGYTF
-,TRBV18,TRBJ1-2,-,TGTGCCAGCTCACCAGCAGCCGGAAGGGGAGGCTACACCTTC,CASSPAAGRGGYTF
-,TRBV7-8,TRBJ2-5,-,TGTGCCAGCAGCCGATTAAGAGGGGCCGAGACCCAGTACTTC,CASSRLRGAETQYF
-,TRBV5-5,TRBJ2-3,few,TGTGCCAGCAGCTTGGCCTTACTAGGGTTGGCAGATACGCAGTATTTT,CASSLALLGLADTQYF
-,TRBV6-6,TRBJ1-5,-,TGTGCCAGCAGTTGGGGAGACAGCAATCAGCCCCAGCATTTT,CASSWGDSNQPQHF
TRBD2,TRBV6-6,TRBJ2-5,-,TGTGCCAGCAGTAAGACTAGCGGGTCGACACAAGAGACCCAGTACTTC,CASSKTSGSTQETQYF
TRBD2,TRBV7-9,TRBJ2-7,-,TGTGCCAGCAGCCTTCTGGCGGGGGGGCTCTCCGAGCAGTACTTC,CASSLLAGGLSEQYF
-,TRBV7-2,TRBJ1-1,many,TGTGCCAGCAGCTTGCCAGCGGGCGGAGGTTATATGAACACTGAAGCTTTCTTT,CASSLPAGGGYMNTEAFF